The present T cell receptor beta chain was sequenced within a study of blood T cell repertoires in COVID-19. Study summary: The origin of the acute and convalescent COVID-19 samples was the United States, Italy and Spain. From T cells, B-cell-depleted T cells, or PBMCs came the material, which was cDNA or gDNA.

Trimming took 5 bases from V and 7 from J, leaving 12 bases between them. In germline, CDR1 is SGHTA, CDR2 FQGNSA. The CDR3 extends over 13 amino acids. As originally analysed: Estimates of nucleated cell counts were drawn from the amplification of reference gene primers. TCRdb's copy holds only in-frame clones and misses some; the assay was immunoSEQ multiplex PCR. From that table come the V and J calls and clone size; the DNA was used to work out D and trimming. The sample lists tens of thousands of clones; roughly 83% were seen once. The receptor comes from a human donor in a cohort sampled during active COVID-19. Sequenced material: peripheral blood. The chain is built from TRBV7-2 and TRBJ1-5, with a tentative D call TRBD1 (6 bases). CDR3 DNA: TGTGCCAGCAGCGGAACACAGGGACAGCCCCAGCATTTT. It yields the protein CASSGTQGQPQHF.